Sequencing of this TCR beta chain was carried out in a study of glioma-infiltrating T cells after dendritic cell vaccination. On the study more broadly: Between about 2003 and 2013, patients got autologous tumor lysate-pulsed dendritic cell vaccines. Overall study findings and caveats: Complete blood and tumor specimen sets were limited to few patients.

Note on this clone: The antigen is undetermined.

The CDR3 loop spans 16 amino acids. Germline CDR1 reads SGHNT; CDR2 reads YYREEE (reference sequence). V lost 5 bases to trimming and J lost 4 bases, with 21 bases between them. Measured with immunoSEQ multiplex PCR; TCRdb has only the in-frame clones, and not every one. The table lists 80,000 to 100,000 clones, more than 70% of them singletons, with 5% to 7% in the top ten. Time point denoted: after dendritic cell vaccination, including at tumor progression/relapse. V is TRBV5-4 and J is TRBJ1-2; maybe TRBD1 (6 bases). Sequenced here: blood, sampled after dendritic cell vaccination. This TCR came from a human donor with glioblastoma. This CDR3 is CASRRAGAAPVYGYTF. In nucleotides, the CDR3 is TGTGCCAGCAGACGGGCAGGGGCAGCCCCGGTCTATGGCTACACCTTC. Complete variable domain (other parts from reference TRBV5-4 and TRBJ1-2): ETGVTQSPTHLIKTRGQQVTLRCSSQSGHNTVSWYQQALGQGPQFIFQYYREEENGRGNFPPRFSGLQFPNYSSELNVNALELDDSALYLCASRRAGAAPVYGYTFGSGTRLTVV.